These 27 T cell receptor beta chains share one sample of origin, sequenced in a study of T cells in Graves' hyperthyroidism and ophthalmopathy. Amplification targeted TCR beta CDR3 regions from RNA transcripts. The primer set for the first-round RT-PCR of the TCR CDR3 was HTBI. From the multiplex PCR reads, TCRdb called clonotypes with MiXCR, one entry per CDR3 protein. The table includes about 260,000 distinct CDR3 sequences, roughly 15% detected once. The source material was blood. These TCRs come from a woman between 18 and 29 years old with Graves' ophthalmopathy.

This clonotype was observed many times. V and J are TRBV6-5 and TRBJ2-7; 9 bases are a match to TRBD1. Germline V gene sequence: CDR1 MNHEY, CDR2 SVGAGI. V gave up 2 bases and J gave up 5 bases; unmatched junction bases: 7. The CDR3 sequence is 15 residues long. The CDR3 sequence is CASSYKTGGSNEQYF. In DNA, the CDR3 is TGTGCCAGCAGTTACAAGACAGGGGGTAGCAACGAGCAGTACTTC.

This clonotype was detected many times. The chain uses TRBV2 and TRBJ2-1, with D perhaps matching TRBD1 or TRBD2 (5 bases each). V lost 6 bases and J lost 10, with 10 bases in between. Germline assignment: CDR1 SNHLY and CDR2 FYNNEI. The CDR3 totals 11 residues. The CDR3 DNA follows: TGTGCCAGCAGGTTGGGGGAGGAGCAGTTCTTC. This translates into CASRLGEEQFF. Looking up the rest from reference TRBV2 and TRBJ2-1 gives the full variable domain: EPEVTQTPSHQVTQMGQEVILRCVPISNHLYFYWYRQILGQKVEFLVSFYNNEISEKSEIFDDQFSVERPDGSNFTLKIRSTKLEDSAMYFCASRLGEEQFFGPGTRLTVL.

This clonotype was recorded at least ten times. The V call is TRBV7-9, the J call TRBJ2-1, with 7 nucleotides matching TRBD2. The length of the CDR3 is 16 residues. Germline lookup yields CDR1 SEHNR and CDR2 FQNEAQ (reference sequence). J gave up 4 bases and V 4 bases, and 10 bases lay outside the gene matches. This CDR3 reads CASSSLGGSSYNEQFF. CDR3 nucleotides: TGTGCCAGCAGCTCGCTTGGCGGGAGTAGTTACAATGAGCAGTTCTTC.

This clonotype has at least ten counts. This chain links TRBV28 with TRBJ1-6; no definite D call. V lost 5 bases and J lost 6, with 11 bases in between. The CDR3 is 14 amino acids. Per the germline V gene, CDR1 is MDHEN and CDR2 is SYDVKM. This CDR3 reads CASSPWASNSPLHF. CDR3 bases: TGTGCCAGCAGTCCGTGGGCCTCTAATTCACCCCTCCACTTT.

Many counts were recorded for this clonotype. V usage is TRBV6-1 and J usage is TRBJ2-5; no clear D gene. Trimming stripped 5 bases from V and 5 bases from J, with 9 bases between. Germline V gene lookup returns CDR1 MNHNS and CDR2 SASEGT. This CDR3 has 12 amino acids. The CDR3 nucleotides are TGTGCCAGCAGTAGTTTGGACGAGACCCAGTACTTC. Translation: CASSSLDETQYF.

The chain has TRBV7-6 and TRBJ2-3, with 8 bases lining up with TRBD1. The V gene's germline CDR1 is SGHVS and CDR2 FNYEAQ. The CDR3 runs 15 residues. The junction had 6 bases not matched to a gene; V was cut back by 5 bases and J by 2 bases. The CDR3, as DNA: TGTGCCAGCAGCCCCCAGGGGGCCACCACAGATACGCAGTATTTT. Amino acid sequence: CASSPQGATTDTQYF. Using reference TRBV7-6 and TRBJ2-3 for the parts outside the CDR3, the full variable domain is GAGVSQSPRYKVTKRGQDVALRCDPISGHVSLYWYRQALGQGPEFLTYFNYEAQQDKSGLPNDRFSAERPEGSISTLTIQRTEQRDSAMYRCASSPQGATTDTQYFGPGTRLTVL.

This clonotype was seen more than once but under ten times. V usage is TRBV20-1 and J usage is TRBJ2-2; TRBD2 might be the D (5 bases). The germline gives CDR1 DFQATT, CDR2 SNEGSKA (reference sequence). Between the trimmed V and J ends, which lost 3 bases and 15 bases, there was a span of 23 bases. The CDR3 has 14 residues. CDR3 coding DNA: TGCAGTGCTAGCTCGGGCAGGTCGGGCGAGAGGGTGTTTTTT. Translation gives CSASSGRSGERVFF.

This clonotype was found many times. This chain links TRBV5-1 with TRBJ2-1, with 10 bases fitting TRBD2. The CDR3 loop spans 15 amino acids. Looked up from germline, CDR1 is SGHRS and CDR2 is YFSETQ. V shed 0 bases and J 5 bases; nucleotides not matched to a gene: 2. The CDR3 reads CASSLVAGGNNEQFF. The CDR3 region has the DNA TGCGCCAGCAGCTTGGTAGCGGGGGGTAACAATGAGCAGTTCTTC.

This clonotype was detected ten times or more. The V call is TRBV20-1, the J call TRBJ2-1; TRBD2 matches 10 bases. CDR3 length equals 15 residues. J gave up 2 bases and V 2 bases, and 3 bases lay outside the gene matches. Germline V CDR1 and CDR2: DFQATT, SNEGSKA (reference sequence). As DNA, the CDR3 is TGCAGTGCTAGAACACTAGCGGGACCCTACAATGAGCAGTTCTTC. It is translated as CSARTLAGPYNEQFF.

This clonotype was recorded many times. The chain links TRBV4-1 to TRBJ2-6; D uncertain. The CDR3 extends over 16 amino acids. V gave up 0 bases and J gave up 4 bases, with 10 bases separating them. The germline gives CDR1 MGHRA, CDR2 YSYEKL. This CDR3 is CASSQDLPSGANVLTF. The CDR3 DNA sequence: TGCGCCAGCAGCCAAGATCTCCCCTCCGGGGCCAACGTCCTGACTTTC.

This clonotype has a count of ten or more. Here the CDR3 DNA reads TGTGCCAGCAGTGATCAGGGGGACACTAAAAATCAGCCCCAGCATTTT. This sequence encodes CASSDQGDTKNQPQHF. The chain uses TRBV25-1 and TRBJ1-5; TRBD1 agrees at 7 bases. Germline values: CDR1 MGHDK, CDR2 SYGVNS. The CDR3 sequence is 16 residues long. V was pared by 3 bases and J by 4 bases, with 9 bases of the junction left unmatched. Full variable domain (outside the CDR3, taken from reference TRBV25-1 and TRBJ1-5): EADIYQTPRYLVIGTGKKITLECSQTMGHDKMYWYQQDPGMELHLIHYSYGVNSTEKGDLSSESTVSRIRTEHFPLTLESARPSHTSQYLCASSDQGDTKNQPQHFGDGTRLSIL.

This clonotype appeared many times. This chain uses TRBV5-1 with TRBJ2-5; weak D call: TRBD1 (6 bases). Germline lookup yields CDR1 SGHRS and CDR2 YFSETQ. The CDR3 loop spans 12 amino acids. V lost 5 bases, J lost 5 bases, and 10 bases lay in between. The CDR3 DNA follows: TGCGCCAGCAGGTGGGGGCGCGAGACCCAGTACTTC. Residues: CASRWGRETQYF.

This clonotype appeared a few times. A much larger clone lies one base from this, so it may be a read error. V is TRBV7-2 and J is TRBJ2-3; D is undetermined. The CDR3 spans 14 residues. Trimming removed 5 bases from V and 0 bases from J, with 9 bases in between. Germline loops: CDR1 SGHTA, CDR2 FQGNSA. CDR3: CASSRMRSTDTQYF. The CDR3 DNA sequence: TGTGCCAGCAGCAGGATGAGGAGCACAGATACGCAGTATTTT.

The sample holds many counts of this clonotype. The chain couples TRBV6-5 to TRBJ2-1; 10 nucleotides agree with TRBD2. V lost 4 bases to trimming and J lost 8 bases; unmatched junction nucleotides: 8. This CDR3 is 15 amino acids long. Germline assignment: CDR1 MNHEY and CDR2 SVGAGI. CDR3 sequence (DNA): TGTGCCAGCAGTTCCCCGAGCGGGAGGGTGGATGAGCAGTTCTTC. Residues: CASSSPSGRVDEQFF.

This clonotype showed up many times. The chain employs TRBV5-5 and TRBJ2-7; possible D gene TRBD1, 6 bases. V lost 5 bases, J lost 0 bases, and 12 bases lay in between. Germline values: CDR1 SGHKS, CDR2 YYEKEE (reference sequence). CDR3 size: 14 residues. The CDR3 here is CASRKDSLSYEQYF. CDR3 sequence (DNA): TGTGCCAGCAGAAAGGACAGCCTCTCCTACGAGCAGTACTTC.

A remark on this clonotype: This may stem from a read error, because a much larger clone lies one nucleotide away. The J gene is TRBJ1-2, the V gene TRBV5-1, with TRBD1 matching over 12 bases. Germline lookup yields CDR1 SGHRS and CDR2 YFSETQ. This CDR3 is built from 17 residues. Trimming removed 4 bases from V and 5 bases from J; junction bases left unmatched: 12. CDR3 sequence reads: CASSPPGTGGKEYGYTF. The CDR3 coding sequence is TGCGCCAGCAGCCCTCCTGGGACAGGGGGCAAAGAGTATGGCTACACCTTC.

This clonotype has a count of ten or more. CDR3 sequence: CSGGPAAQETQYF. The CDR3 region has the DNA TGCAGCGGAGGGCCAGCAGCCCAAGAGACCCAGTACTTC. The chain links TRBV29-1 to TRBJ2-5; TRBD2 might be the D (5 bases). V gave up 7 bases and J gave up 1 base, with 13 bases separating them. The CDR3 runs 13 residues. CDR1 and CDR2 (germline): SQVTM, ANQGSEA.

At least ten counts were recorded for this clonotype. The chain employs TRBV6-1 and TRBJ2-5, with 10 positions matching TRBD2. J was trimmed by 5 bases and V by 6 bases; bases with no gene match: 9. From germline, CDR1 is MNHNS and CDR2 SASEGT. The CDR3 loop spans 15 amino acids. CDR3: CASRGSGGALETQYF. Here the CDR3 DNA reads TGTGCCAGCAGAGGAAGCGGGGGGGCCTTGGAGACCCAGTACTTC.

This clonotype was seen many times. The rearrangement joins TRBV10-3 to TRBJ1-3; D is ambiguous. V was trimmed by 3 bases and J by 0 bases, leaving 9 bases between them. The CDR3 covers 15 residues. Germline V gene lookup returns CDR1 ENHRY and CDR2 SYGVKD. For the CDR3, the DNA is TGTGCCATCAGTGACAGGTCCCTCTCTGGAAACACCATATATTTT. Translated, it gives CAISDRSLSGNTIYF.

This clonotype appeared many times. The J gene is TRBJ1-6, the V gene TRBV19, with no clear D. Germline values: CDR1 LNHDA, CDR2 SQIVND (reference sequence). The CDR3 is 14 residues long. The ends were cut back, 5 bases at V and 6 bases at J, with 11 bases in the middle. Here the CDR3 reads CASSADGPNSPLHF. CDR3 in DNA: TGTGCCAGTAGTGCGGACGGCCCTAATTCACCCCTCCACTTT.

This clonotype was counted many times. This chain connects TRBV6-1 to TRBJ2-4; 10 nucleotides agree with TRBD2. The germline V gene encodes CDR1 MNHNS and CDR2 SASEGT. V shed 5 bases and J 3 bases; nucleotides not matched to a gene: 1. The CDR3 loop spans 14 amino acids. Here the CDR3 reads CASSSGGVKNIQYF. The CDR3 region has the DNA TGTGCCAGCAGTAGCGGGGGGGTCAAAAACATTCAGTACTTC.

This clonotype was recorded at least ten times. V usage is TRBV13 and J usage is TRBJ2-1; no clear D. Germline V gene data show CDR1 as PRHDT and CDR2 as FYEKMQ (reference sequence). The CDR3 is 14 amino acids. The V gene lost 0 bases and the J gene lost 5 bases, with 8 bases spanning the gap. CDR3 residues: CASSLGRRNNEQFF. The CDR3 bases are TGTGCCAGCAGCTTAGGTCGGAGAAACAATGAGCAGTTCTTC.

In regard to this clonotype: The junction and the germline gene differ at one end; a read error may be behind it. The chain carries TRBV11-2 and TRBJ1-2; the D gene is possibly TRBD1 (6 bases). The germline V gene encodes CDR1 SGHAT and CDR2 FQNNGV. The CDR3 has 16 residues. The CDR3 loop reads CAGSLGRGPLYYGYTF. The CDR3 DNA reads as TGTGCCGGCAGCCTAGGACGGGGGCCGTTATACTATGGCTACACCTTC.

The chain uses TRBV6-5 and TRBJ2-1; TRBD1 is a possible D gene (5 bases). Germline CDR1 reads MNHEY; CDR2 reads SVGAGI. The CDR3 spans 16 residues. Trimming shortened V by 0 bases and J by 1 base, and 10 bases separated the two germline ends. Written as DNA, the CDR3 is TGTGCCAGCAGTTACTCTGGTGCAGGGTCCTACAATGAGCAGTTCTTC. It yields the protein CASSYSGAGSYNEQFF.

This clonotype was seen repeatedly, ten times or more. This chain links TRBV2 with TRBJ2-1; D gene ambiguous. Germline V gene lookup returns CDR1 SNHLY and CDR2 FYNNEI. This CDR3 contains 15 residues. Between the trimmed V and J ends, which lost 5 bases and 3 bases, there was a span of 14 bases. CDR3 in DNA: TGTGCCAGCAGTCTTGAGAGCGATTACTACAATGAGCAGTTCTTC. Translating gives CASSLESDYYNEQFF.

In its sample, this clonotype was seen many times. V and J are TRBV27 and TRBJ2-7; 8 bases agree with TRBD1. Germline-derived CDR1 and CDR2 are MNHEY and SMNVEV (reference sequence). The CDR3 consists of 14 residues. With V trimmed by 7 bases and J by 4 bases, 9 bases remained unmatched. As DNA, the CDR3 is TGTGCCAGCAAGAGTGGGCAGGGGGCATACGAGCAGTACTTC. Protein: CASKSGQGAYEQYF.

For this clonotype: Just one base apart from a much larger clone, this may be a read error. The chain carries TRBV11-3 and TRBJ2-4; D is unclear. Trimming took 5 bases from V and 8 from J, leaving 7 bases between them. In germline, CDR1 is SGHNT, CDR2 YENEEA. CDR3 length: 11 amino acids. The CDR3 here is CASSTGYIQYF. CDR3 DNA: TGTGCCAGCAGCACCGGCTACATTCAGTACTTC.